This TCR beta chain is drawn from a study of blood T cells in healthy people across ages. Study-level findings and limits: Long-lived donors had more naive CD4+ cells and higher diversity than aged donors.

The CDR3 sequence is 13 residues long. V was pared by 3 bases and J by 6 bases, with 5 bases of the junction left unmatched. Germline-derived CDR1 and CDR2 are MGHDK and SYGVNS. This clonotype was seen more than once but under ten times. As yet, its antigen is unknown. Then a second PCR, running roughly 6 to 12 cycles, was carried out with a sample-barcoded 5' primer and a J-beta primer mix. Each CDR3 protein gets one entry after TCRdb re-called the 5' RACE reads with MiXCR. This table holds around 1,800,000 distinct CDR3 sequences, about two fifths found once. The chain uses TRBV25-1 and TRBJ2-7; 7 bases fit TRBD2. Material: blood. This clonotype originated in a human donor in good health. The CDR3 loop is CASSETSLGEQYF. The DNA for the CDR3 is TGTGCCAGCAGTGAGACTAGCTTAGGCGAGCAGTACTTC.